This T cell receptor (beta chain) was sequenced in a study of T cells in Graves' hyperthyroidism and ophthalmopathy. There were TCR beta CDR3 regions amplified from RNA transcripts. First-round RT-PCR of the TCR CDR3 relied on the HTBI primer set. One entry per CDR3 protein, called by TCRdb with MiXCR from the multiplex PCR reads. The data contain roughly 250,000 distinct CDR3 sequences, roughly 15% of them singletons. With V trimmed by 7 bases and J by 6 bases, 14 bases remained unmatched. CDR1 is SGHRS, CDR2 YFSETQ, per germline. The CDR3 totals 17 residues. V usage is TRBV5-1 and J usage is TRBJ2-1, with 12 bases lining up with TRBD2. Sequencing was carried out using blood. The sequence came from a woman aged 35 to 49 with Graves' hyperthyroidism that later progressed to Graves' ophthalmopathy. This CDR3 is CASQLAGGVVYSNEQFF. Written as DNA, the CDR3 is TGCGCCAGCCAGCTAGCGGGAGGGGTGGTTTACTCCAATGAGCAGTTCTTC.